Below, 10 T cell receptor beta chains from the same sample are listed, as sequenced in a study of shared clonotypes between healthy human individuals. Generated by immunoSEQ multiplex PCR, the TCRdb table keeps only in-frame clones and is missing some. Among about 1.5 million clones, over 95% were seen once, and the ten largest hold roughly 1.2%. Sequenced sample: naive CD4+ T cells sorted from blood. As to subset: CD45RA+ positively selected. The receptor set was obtained from a man younger than 45 in good health.

This chain joins TRBV5-1 and TRBJ2-2; 12 bases map to TRBD2. V shed 6 bases, J shed 6 bases, and the junction held 6 bases outside the gene matches. In germline, CDR1 is SGHRS, CDR2 YFSETQ. This CDR3 comprises 15 residues. The CDR3, as DNA: TGCGCCAGCAACCGTCTAGCGGGAGGGGCCGGGGAGCTGTTTTTT. Residues: CASNRLAGGAGELFF.

The chain couples TRBV7-9 to TRBJ2-3; D is perhaps TRBD2 (6 bases). Trimming cost V 5 bases and J 1 base, with 16 bases left between them. Germline V lookup: CDR1 SEHNR, CDR2 FQNEAQ (reference sequence). There are 16 residues in the CDR3. Here the CDR3 reads CASSQAGWEGTDTQYF. The CDR3 nucleotides read TGTGCCAGCAGCCAGGCGGGATGGGAAGGCACAGATACGCAGTATTTT.

The chain joins TRBV5-1 to TRBJ1-2, with a weak D call TRBD1 (5 bases). V was clipped by 4 bases and J by 2 bases, with 15 bases between them. The germline V gene has CDR1 SGHRS and CDR2 YFSETQ. CDR3 length: 15 residues. The DNA of the CDR3 is TGCGCCAGCAGCGCGTCCCCGCGGGGGAACTATGGCTACACCTTC. It codes for CASSASPRGNYGYTF.

The rearrangement links TRBV7-2 to TRBJ2-1; D might be TRBD2 (5 bases). Trimming removed 4 bases from V and 7 bases from J, with 14 bases in between. The CDR3 consists of 14 residues. Per germline, CDR1 SGHTA and CDR2 FQGNSA. This chain's CDR3 is CASSSPTRGNEQFF. In DNA, the CDR3 is TGTGCCAGCAGCTCCCCCACGCGAGGGAATGAGCAGTTCTTC.

V is TRBV19 and J is TRBJ1-3, with unresolved D. Germline V lookup: CDR1 LNHDA, CDR2 SQIVND (reference sequence). The germline V and J ends were trimmed by 4 bases and 3 bases, with 4 bases remaining between them. The CDR3 totals 12 residues. CDR3 residues: CASSTIGNTIYF. The CDR3 DNA follows: TGTGCCAGTAGTACCATTGGAAACACCATATATTTT.

The chain recombines TRBV6-1 with TRBJ2-3; D uncertain. V lost 4 bases and J 0 bases, leaving 14 bases between the germline ends. The CDR3 length is 16 residues. Looked up from germline, CDR1 is MNHNS and CDR2 is SASEGT. The CDR3 loop reads CASSAQAFTSTDTQYF. The CDR3 coding sequence is TGTGCCAGCAGTGCCCAGGCCTTTACTAGCACAGATACGCAGTATTTT.

The chain recombines TRBV7-2 with TRBJ2-6; no clear D. The CDR3 sequence is 17 residues long. V lost 4 bases, J lost 0 bases, and 13 bases lay in between. The V gene's germline CDR1 is SGHTA and CDR2 FQGNSA. In nucleotides, the CDR3 is TGTGCCAGCAGCTCGCGGACGCGGAGCTCTGGGGCCAACGTCCTGACTTTC. As protein: CASSSRTRSSGANVLTF.

The sample holds one count of this clone. The chain joins TRBV19 to TRBJ1-5; TRBD1 matches 7 bases. This CDR3 contains 16 residues. J gave up 0 bases and V 5 bases, and 7 bases lay outside the gene matches. CDR1 is LNHDA, CDR2 SQIVND, per germline (reference sequence). CDR3: CASSLGTAYSNQPQHF. For the CDR3, the DNA is TGTGCCAGTAGTCTAGGGACAGCCTATAGCAATCAGCCCCAGCATTTT.

The V and J genes are TRBV7-9 and TRBJ2-3, with 11 nucleotides matching TRBD1. J lost 11 bases, V lost 5 bases, and 9 bases had no gene match. The CDR3 is made up of 14 amino acids. The germline CDR1 and CDR2 sequences are SEHNR and FQNEAQ (reference sequence). CDR3 region: CASSLSGQGAMQYF. CDR3 nucleotide sequence: TGTGCCAGCAGCCTGTCTGGACAGGGGGCTATGCAGTATTTT.

The rearrangement joins TRBV10-1 to TRBJ2-3; D unclear. This CDR3 is 13 amino acids long. The germline V gene has CDR1 WNHNN and CDR2 SYGVQD (reference sequence). Trimming stripped 7 bases from V and 1 base from J, with 9 bases between. CDR3: CASNGDGTDTQYF. DNA for the CDR3: TGCGCCAGCAATGGGGATGGCACAGATACGCAGTATTTT.